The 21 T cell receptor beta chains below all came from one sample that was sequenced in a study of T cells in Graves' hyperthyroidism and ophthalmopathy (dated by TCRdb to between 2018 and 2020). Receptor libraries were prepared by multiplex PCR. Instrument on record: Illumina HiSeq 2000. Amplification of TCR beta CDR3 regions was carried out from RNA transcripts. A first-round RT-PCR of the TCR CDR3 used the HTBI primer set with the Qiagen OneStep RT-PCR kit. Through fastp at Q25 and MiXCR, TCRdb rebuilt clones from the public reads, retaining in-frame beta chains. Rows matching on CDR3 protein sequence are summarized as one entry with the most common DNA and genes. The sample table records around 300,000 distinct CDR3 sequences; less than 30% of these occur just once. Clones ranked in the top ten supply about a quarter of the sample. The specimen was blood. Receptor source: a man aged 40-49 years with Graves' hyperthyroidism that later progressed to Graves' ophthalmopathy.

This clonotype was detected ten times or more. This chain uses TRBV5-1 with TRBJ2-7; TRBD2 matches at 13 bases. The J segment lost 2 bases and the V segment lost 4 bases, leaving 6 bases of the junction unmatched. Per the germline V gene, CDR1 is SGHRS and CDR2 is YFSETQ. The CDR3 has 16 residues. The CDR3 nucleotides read TGCGCCAGCAGCACGGGGGGGACTAGCGGGGCCTACGAGCAGTACTTC. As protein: CASSTGGTSGAYEQYF.

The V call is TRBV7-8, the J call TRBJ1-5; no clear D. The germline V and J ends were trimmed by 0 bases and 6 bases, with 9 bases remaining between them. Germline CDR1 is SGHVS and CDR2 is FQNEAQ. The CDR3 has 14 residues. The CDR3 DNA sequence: TGTGCCAGCAGCTTAGCGCTGGTGACTCAGCCCCAGCATTTT. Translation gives CASSLALVTQPQHF.

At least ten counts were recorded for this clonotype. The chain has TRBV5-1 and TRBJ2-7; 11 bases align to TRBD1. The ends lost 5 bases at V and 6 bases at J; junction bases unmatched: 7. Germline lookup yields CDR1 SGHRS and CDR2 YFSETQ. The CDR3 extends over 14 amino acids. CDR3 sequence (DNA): TGCGCCAGCAGACGGACAGGGGGCCTCCGCGAGCAGTACTTC. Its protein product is CASRRTGGLREQYF. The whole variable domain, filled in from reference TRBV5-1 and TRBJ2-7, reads KAGVTQTPRYLIKTRGQQVTLSCSPISGHRSVSWYQQTPGQGLQFLFEYFSETQRNKGNFPGRFSGRQFSNSRSEMNVSTLELGDSALYLCASRRTGGLREQYFGPGTRLTVT.

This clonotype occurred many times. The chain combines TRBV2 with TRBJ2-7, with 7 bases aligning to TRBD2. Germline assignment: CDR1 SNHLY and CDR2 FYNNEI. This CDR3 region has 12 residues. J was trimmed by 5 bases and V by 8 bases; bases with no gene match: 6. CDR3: CASGRERDEQYF. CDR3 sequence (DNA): TGTGCCAGCGGGCGGGAGCGTGACGAGCAGTACTTC.

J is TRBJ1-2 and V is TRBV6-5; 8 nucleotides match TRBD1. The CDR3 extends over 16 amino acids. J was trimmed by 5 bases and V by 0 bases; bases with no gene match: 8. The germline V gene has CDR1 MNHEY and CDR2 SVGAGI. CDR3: CASSYSQGASVYGYTF. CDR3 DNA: TGTGCCAGCAGTTACTCCCAGGGGGCGTCGGTTTATGGCTACACCTTC.

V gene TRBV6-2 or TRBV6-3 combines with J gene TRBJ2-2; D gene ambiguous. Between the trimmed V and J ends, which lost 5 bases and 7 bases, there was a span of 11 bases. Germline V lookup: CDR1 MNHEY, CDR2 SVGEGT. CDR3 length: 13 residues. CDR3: CASSPVEVGELFF. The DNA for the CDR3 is TGTGCCAGCAGTCCCGTCGAGGTCGGGGAGCTGTTTTTT.

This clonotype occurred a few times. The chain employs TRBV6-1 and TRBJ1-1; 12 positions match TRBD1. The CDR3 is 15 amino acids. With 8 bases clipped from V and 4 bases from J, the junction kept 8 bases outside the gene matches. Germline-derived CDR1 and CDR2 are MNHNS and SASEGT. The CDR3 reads CASGMGQGAITEAFF. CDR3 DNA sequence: TGTGCCAGCGGAATGGGACAGGGGGCCATCACTGAAGCTTTCTTT.

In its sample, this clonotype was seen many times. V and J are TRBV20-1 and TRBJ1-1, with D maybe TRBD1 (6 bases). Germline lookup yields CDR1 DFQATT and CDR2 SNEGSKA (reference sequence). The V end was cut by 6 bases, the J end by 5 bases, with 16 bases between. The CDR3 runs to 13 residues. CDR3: CSAVPQGRTEAFF. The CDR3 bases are TGCAGTGCCGTCCCACAGGGTAGGACTGAAGCTTTCTTT.

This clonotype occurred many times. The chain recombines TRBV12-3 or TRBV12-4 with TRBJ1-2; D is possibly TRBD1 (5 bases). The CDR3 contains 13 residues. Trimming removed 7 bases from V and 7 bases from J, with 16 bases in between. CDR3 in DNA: TGTGCCAGCACCCGGTCGCTGACAGCTGGCTACACCTTC. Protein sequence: CASTRSLTAGYTF.

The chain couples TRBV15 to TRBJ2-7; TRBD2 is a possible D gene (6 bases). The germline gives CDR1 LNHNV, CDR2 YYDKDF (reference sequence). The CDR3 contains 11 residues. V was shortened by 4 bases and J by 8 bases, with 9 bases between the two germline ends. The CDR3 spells CATSIGGQQYF. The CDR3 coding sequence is TGTGCCACCAGCATCGGGGGTCAGCAGTACTTC.

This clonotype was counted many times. This chain's CDR3 is CAISEVQAGGPGELFF. The CDR3 bases are TGTGCCATCAGTGAGGTTCAAGCGGGAGGACCCGGGGAGCTGTTTTTT. V gene TRBV10-3 combines with J gene TRBJ2-2; TRBD2 aligns across 9 bases. J was trimmed by 6 bases and V by 2 bases; bases with no gene match: 7. The CDR3 runs to 16 residues. The germline V gene encodes CDR1 ENHRY and CDR2 SYGVKD.

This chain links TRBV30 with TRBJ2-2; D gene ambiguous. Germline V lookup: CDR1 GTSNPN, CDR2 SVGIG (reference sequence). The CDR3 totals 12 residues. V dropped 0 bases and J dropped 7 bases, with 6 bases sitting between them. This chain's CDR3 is CAWSVQIGELFF. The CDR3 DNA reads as TGTGCCTGGAGTGTACAAATCGGGGAGCTGTTTTTT. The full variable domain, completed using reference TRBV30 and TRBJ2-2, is SQTIHQWPATLVQPVGSPLSLECTVEGTSNPNLYWYRQAAGRGLQLLFYSVGIGQISSEVPQNLSASRPQDRQFILSSKKLLLSDSGFYLCAWSVQIGELFFGEGSRLTVL.

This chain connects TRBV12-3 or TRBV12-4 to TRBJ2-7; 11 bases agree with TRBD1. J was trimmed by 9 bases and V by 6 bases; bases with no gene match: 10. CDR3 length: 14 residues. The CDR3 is CASSQDRGLPLQYF. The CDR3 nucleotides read TGTGCCAGCAGCCAGGACAGGGGGCTCCCTTTGCAGTACTTC.

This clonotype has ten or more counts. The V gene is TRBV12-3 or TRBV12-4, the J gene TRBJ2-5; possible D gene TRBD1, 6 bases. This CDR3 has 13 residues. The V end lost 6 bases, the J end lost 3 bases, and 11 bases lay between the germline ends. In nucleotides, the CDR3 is TGTGCCAGCAGATGGACAGCCGAAGAGACCCAGTACTTC. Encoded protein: CASRWTAEETQYF.

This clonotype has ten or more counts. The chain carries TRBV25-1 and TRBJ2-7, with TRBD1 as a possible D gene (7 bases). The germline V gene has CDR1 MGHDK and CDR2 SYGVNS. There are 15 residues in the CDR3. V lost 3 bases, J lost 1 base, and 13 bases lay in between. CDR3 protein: CASSERDRTSYEQYF. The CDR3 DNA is TGTGCCAGCAGTGAGCGGGACAGAACATCCTACGAGCAGTACTTC.

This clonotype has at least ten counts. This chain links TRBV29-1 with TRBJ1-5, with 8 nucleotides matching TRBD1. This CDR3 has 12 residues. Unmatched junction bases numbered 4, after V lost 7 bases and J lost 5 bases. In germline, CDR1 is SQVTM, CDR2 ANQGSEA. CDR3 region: CSATQGDQPQHF. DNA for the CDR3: TGCAGCGCCACACAGGGGGATCAGCCCCAGCATTTT.

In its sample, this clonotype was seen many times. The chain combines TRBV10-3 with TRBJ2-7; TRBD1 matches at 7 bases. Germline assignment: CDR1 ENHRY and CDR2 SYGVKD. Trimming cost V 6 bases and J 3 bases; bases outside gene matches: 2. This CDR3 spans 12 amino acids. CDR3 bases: TGTGCCATCAGGGGACAGTACTACGAGCAGTACTTC. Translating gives CAIRGQYYEQYF.

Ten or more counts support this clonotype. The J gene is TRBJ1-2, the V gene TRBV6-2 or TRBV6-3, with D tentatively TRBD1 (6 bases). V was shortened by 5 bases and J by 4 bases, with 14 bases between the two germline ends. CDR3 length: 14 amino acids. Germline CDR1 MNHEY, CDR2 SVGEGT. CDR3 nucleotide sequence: TGTGCCAGCAGTCCTCAACAGGGCTCCTATGGCTACACCTTC. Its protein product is CASSPQQGSYGYTF.

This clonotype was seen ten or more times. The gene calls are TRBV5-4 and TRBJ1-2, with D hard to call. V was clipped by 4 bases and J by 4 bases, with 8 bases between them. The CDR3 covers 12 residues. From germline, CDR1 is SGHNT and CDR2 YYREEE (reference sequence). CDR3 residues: CASSVESYGYTF. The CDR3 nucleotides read TGTGCCAGCAGCGTCGAGAGCTATGGCTACACCTTC. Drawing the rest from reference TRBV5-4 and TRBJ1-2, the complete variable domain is ETGVTQSPTHLIKTRGQQVTLRCSSQSGHNTVSWYQQALGQGPQFIFQYYREEENGRGNFPPRFSGLQFPNYSSELNVNALELDDSALYLCASSVESYGYTFGSGTRLTVV.

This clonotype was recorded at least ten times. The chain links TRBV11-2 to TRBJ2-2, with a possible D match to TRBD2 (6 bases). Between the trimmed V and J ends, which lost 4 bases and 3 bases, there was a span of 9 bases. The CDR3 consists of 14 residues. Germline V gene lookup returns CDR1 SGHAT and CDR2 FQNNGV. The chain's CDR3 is CASSSGAYTGELFF. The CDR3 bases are TGTGCCAGCAGCTCGGGAGCTTACACCGGGGAGCTGTTTTTT.

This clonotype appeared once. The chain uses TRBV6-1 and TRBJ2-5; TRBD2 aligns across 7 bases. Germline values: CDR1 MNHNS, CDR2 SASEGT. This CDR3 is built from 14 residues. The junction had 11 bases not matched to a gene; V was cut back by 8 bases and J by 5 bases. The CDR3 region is CASGRGEKTETQYF. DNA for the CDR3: TGTGCCAGCGGGAGGGGAGAAAAGACGGAGACCCAGTACTTC.